Following are 23 T cell receptor beta chains from one sample sequenced in a study of cytomegalovirus exposure and HLA in healthy donors. This table comes from immunoSEQ multiplex PCR, and its TCRdb copy is limited to in-frame clones, with some not included. The sample shows about 160,000 clones, roughly 86% of them seen only once. Specimen: PBMCs. The receptors derive from a young man in good health and CMV-seropositive.

J is TRBJ2-7 and V is TRBV7-9; 7 bases are shared with TRBD1. The CDR3 spans 14 residues. Germline V lookup: CDR1 SEHNR, CDR2 FQNEAQ (reference sequence). The V gene end was trimmed by 5 bases and the J gene end by 2 bases; junction bases not matched to a gene: 6. The CDR3 nucleotides read TGTGCCAGCAGCCACACAGGGGCCGCCTACGAGCAGTACTTC. Amino acids: CASSHTGAAYEQYF.

The V call is TRBV4-1, the J call TRBJ1-5, with TRBD1 matching 7 bases. Germline values: CDR1 MGHRA, CDR2 YSYEKL. The V and J ends lost 1 base and 7 bases, in that order; junction bases with no gene match: 10. The length of the CDR3 is 16 residues. The CDR3 sequence is CASSQVQGGVMQPQHF. CDR3 in DNA: TGCGCCAGCAGCCAAGTTCAGGGGGGTGTTATGCAGCCCCAGCATTTT.

The gene calls are TRBV10-3 and TRBJ2-2; the D gene is possibly TRBD2 (7 bases). This CDR3 comprises 14 residues. CDR1 ENHRY and CDR2 SYGVKD come from the germline V gene. The V gene lost 10 bases and the J gene lost 3 bases, with 15 bases spanning the gap. CDR3 nucleotides: TGTGCCACGAAGGGGGGGCTGGACACCGGGGAGCTGTTTTTT. This sequence encodes CATKGGLDTGELFF.

This clone occurred once. The CDR3 loop reads CASSLHRLAGGQETQYF. As DNA, the CDR3 is TGTGCCAGCAGCCTCCACCGACTAGCGGGAGGCCAAGAGACCCAGTACTTC. V is TRBV5-4 and J is TRBJ2-5; 13 bases are shared with TRBD2. This CDR3 contains 17 residues. Trimming cost V 4 bases and J 1 base; bases outside gene matches: 7. Germline CDR1 reads SGHNT; CDR2 reads YYREEE (reference sequence).

The rearrangement links TRBV15 to TRBJ2-1; D is undetermined. The germline V gene has CDR1 LNHNV and CDR2 YYDKDF (reference sequence). Trimming took off 1 base at V and 0 bases at J, with 7 bases between the two ends. This CDR3 comprises 15 residues. The CDR3 protein is CATSRGSGSYNEQFF. The CDR3 coding sequence is TGTGCCACCAGCAGAGGGAGTGGCTCCTACAATGAGCAGTTCTTC.

The chain links TRBV11-2 to TRBJ2-1, with 10 bases aligning to TRBD1. Germline CDR1 and CDR2: SGHAT and FQNNGV. The junction had 9 bases not matched to a gene; V was cut back by 5 bases and J by 5 bases. This CDR3 comprises 16 residues. The CDR3 bases are TGTGCCAGCAGCCCATCGATGGGACAGGGGAACAATGAGCAGTTCTTC. Its protein product is CASSPSMGQGNNEQFF.

The chain employs TRBV6-6 and TRBJ2-1; D possibly corresponds to TRBD1 (6 bases). Germline loops: CDR1 MNHNY, CDR2 SVGAGI (reference sequence). The CDR3 runs 12 residues. V was pared by 6 bases and J by 9 bases, with 12 bases between. CDR3 amino acids: CASRLQGGEQFF. The CDR3 DNA reads TGTGCCAGCAGACTACAAGGGGGTGAGCAGTTCTTC.

The gene calls are TRBV5-1 and TRBJ2-7, with 9 positions matching TRBD1. Germline CDR1 SGHRS, CDR2 YFSETQ. Trimming at V came to 2 bases and at J to 7 bases, leaving 7 bases not matched to a gene. This CDR3 has 14 amino acids. In DNA, the CDR3 is TGCGCCAGCAGCTTACAGGGGGCTTTGGAGGAGCAGTACTTC. Protein product: CASSLQGALEEQYF.

The CDR3 DNA reads TGTGCCAGCCCTCCACCGGGGGGGTCCTACAATGAGCAGTTCTTC. This translates into CASPPPGGSYNEQFF. J is TRBJ2-1 and V is TRBV6-1; the match to TRBD2 covers 8 bases. The CDR3 runs 15 residues. Unmatched junction bases numbered 7, after V lost 8 bases and J lost 1 base. Per the germline V gene, CDR1 is MNHNS and CDR2 is SASEGT.

This chain uses TRBV5-6 with TRBJ2-7; 8 nucleotides align to TRBD1. V shed 1 base, J shed 4 bases, and the junction held 4 bases outside the gene matches. Germline V gives CDR1 SGHDT, CDR2 YYEEEE. The CDR3 runs 14 residues. The CDR3 here is CASSLSGGGYEQYF. In DNA, the CDR3 is TGTGCCAGCAGCTTGTCAGGGGGCGGTTACGAGCAGTACTTC. The entire variable domain, with the rest obtained from reference TRBV5-6 and TRBJ2-7, is as follows: DAGVTQSPTHLIKTRGQQVTLRCSPKSGHDTVSWYQQALGQGPQFIFQYYEEEERQRGNFPDRFSGHQFPNYSSELNVNALLLGDSALYLCASSLSGGGYEQYFGPGTRLTVT.

This clone appeared a few times. This chain connects TRBV6-6 to TRBJ1-5, with unresolved D. Trimming removed 4 bases from V and 2 bases from J, with 15 bases in between. Germline V gene lookup returns CDR1 MNHNY and CDR2 SVGAGI (reference sequence). The CDR3 has 16 amino acids. Written as DNA, the CDR3 is TGTGCCAGCAGTTTCCCCGAGCGGGGAGGCAATCAGCCCCAGCATTTT. It yields the protein CASSFPERGGNQPQHF.

The CDR3, as DNA: TGTGCCAGCAGCCAAGATCGATATCGGGAAAAACTGTTTTTT. Protein product: CASSQDRYREKLFF. V and J are TRBV4-2 and TRBJ1-4, with no clear D. Germline CDR1 LGHNA, CDR2 YNFKEQ. V lost 0 bases and J 8 bases, leaving 10 bases between the germline ends. CDR3 length equals 14 residues.

This chain uses TRBV18 with TRBJ2-7; 11 bases agree with TRBD1. The CDR3 loop spans 15 amino acids. Losses at the gene ends were 3 bases for V and 7 bases for J; bases not matched to a gene: 8. In germline, CDR1 is KGHSH, CDR2 LQKENI. The CDR3 sequence: CASSPGTGGMEEQYF. CDR3 in DNA: TGTGCCAGCTCACCGGGGACAGGGGGAATGGAAGAGCAGTACTTC. Supplemented by reference TRBV18 and TRBJ2-7, the full variable domain reads NAGVMQNPRHLVRRRGQEARLRCSPMKGHSHVYWYRQLPEEGLKFMVYLQKENIIDESGMPKERFSAEFPKEGPSILRIQQVVRGDSAAYFCASSPGTGGMEEQYFGPGTRLTVT.

The J gene is TRBJ2-4, the V gene TRBV9; 8 bases agree with TRBD2. With 4 bases clipped from V and 8 bases from J, the junction kept 14 bases outside the gene matches. Germline lookup yields CDR1 SGDLS and CDR2 YYNGEE. The CDR3 spans 16 residues. CDR3 loop: CASSPRESGSVDIQYF. The CDR3 DNA sequence: TGTGCCAGCAGCCCGAGAGAGAGCGGGAGTGTCGACATTCAGTACTTC.

V is TRBV28 and J is TRBJ1-2, with 10 bases fitting TRBD1. V lost 5 bases, J lost 4 bases, and 7 bases stayed unmatched. Looked up from germline, CDR1 is MDHEN and CDR2 is SYDVKM. The CDR3 is 15 residues long. The CDR3 coding sequence is TGTGCCAGCAGTGACCCCCGGACAGGGGGCTATGGCTACACCTTC. This sequence encodes CASSDPRTGGYGYTF.

The chain is built from TRBV5-1 and TRBJ2-1; 13 nucleotides line up with TRBD2. V gave up 6 bases and J gave up 10 bases; unmatched junction bases: 13. This CDR3 spans 16 amino acids. Germline lookup yields CDR1 SGHRS and CDR2 YFSETQ. The CDR3 reads CASTTPGLAGSGEQFF. The CDR3 DNA follows: TGCGCCAGCACTACTCCGGGACTAGCGGGATCAGGCGAGCAGTTCTTC.

J is TRBJ2-5 and V is TRBV15; no firm D call. This CDR3 has 16 residues. Deletions cut 1 base from V and 0 bases from J, with 12 bases between. CDR1 and CDR2 (germline): LNHNV, YYDKDF (reference sequence). CDR3 coding DNA: TGTGCCACCAGCAGAGTGTTGTCGCCAGACCAAGAGACCCAGTACTTC. Protein: CATSRVLSPDQETQYF.

The genes are TRBV30 and TRBJ2-7; 9 bases are a match to TRBD1. Germline CDR1 GTSNPN, CDR2 SVGIG (reference sequence). V shed 5 bases, J shed 3 bases, and the junction held 5 bases outside the gene matches. The CDR3 runs to 13 residues. The CDR3 loop reads CAWAGTGSYEQYF. CDR3 nucleotides: TGTGCCTGGGCCGGGACAGGGAGCTACGAGCAGTACTTC.

On this clone itself: Other DNA variants within this sample encode the same CDR3. The rearrangement links TRBV15 to TRBJ1-3; D gene unclear. V lost 0 bases and J 0 bases, leaving 6 bases between the germline ends. The CDR3 totals 15 residues. CDR1 LNHNV and CDR2 YYDKDF come from the germline V gene (reference sequence). DNA for the CDR3: TGTGCCACCAGCAGAGATCGGGGCTCTGGAAACACCATATATTTT. Translating it yields CATSRDRGSGNTIYF.

The chain couples TRBV7-2 to TRBJ2-1, with 8 bases fitting TRBD2. The trim removed 4 bases at V and 4 bases at J, leaving 6 bases unmatched. The CDR3 contains 15 residues. From germline, CDR1 is SGHTA and CDR2 FQGNSA. The CDR3 here is CASSSLAGPYNEQFF. CDR3 in DNA: TGTGCCAGCAGCTCGTTAGCGGGACCTTACAATGAGCAGTTCTTC. Full variable domain (missing parts from reference TRBV7-2 and TRBJ2-1): GAGVSQSPSNKVTEKGKDVELRCDPISGHTALYWYRQSLGQGLEFLIYFQGNSAPDKSGLPSDRFSAERTGGSVSTLTIQRTQQEDSAVYLCASSSLAGPYNEQFFGPGTRLTVL.

The V gene is TRBV30, the J gene TRBJ2-4, with a possible D match to TRBD2 (6 bases). The CDR3 length is 19 residues. Germline values: CDR1 GTSNPN, CDR2 SVGIG (reference sequence). Trimming shortened V by 1 base and J by 0 bases, and 22 bases separated the two germline ends. CDR3 nucleotides: TGTGCCTGGAGTGGCTCGAGTTTGCGGGGAATGCTAGCCAAAAACATTCAGTACTTC. Protein: CAWSGSSLRGMLAKNIQYF. Together with reference TRBV30 and TRBJ2-4, the CDR3 gives the full variable domain: SQTIHQWPATLVQPVGSPLSLECTVEGTSNPNLYWYRQAAGRGLQLLFYSVGIGQISSEVPQNLSASRPQDRQFILSSKKLLLSDSGFYLCAWSGSSLRGMLAKNIQYFGAGTRLSVL.

This clone was seen a few times. The chain joins TRBV5-1 to TRBJ2-1; D unresolved. The germline V and J ends were trimmed by 0 bases and 6 bases, with 7 bases remaining between them. This CDR3 is built from 13 residues. The V gene's germline CDR1 is SGHRS and CDR2 YFSETQ. CDR3 nucleotides: TGCGCCAGCAGCTTGGACTCACCCAATGAGCAGTTCTTC. Protein: CASSLDSPNEQFF. The whole variable domain, filled in from reference TRBV5-1 and TRBJ2-1, reads KAGVTQTPRYLIKTRGQQVTLSCSPISGHRSVSWYQQTPGQGLQFLFEYFSETQRNKGNFPGRFSGRQFSNSRSEMNVSTLELGDSALYLCASSLDSPNEQFFGPGTRLTVL.

The rearrangement joins TRBV19 to TRBJ1-5; TRBD1 matches at 7 bases. The CDR3 is 14 amino acids. V lost 6 bases to trimming and J lost 3 bases; unmatched junction nucleotides: 5. The germline V gene encodes CDR1 LNHDA and CDR2 SQIVND (reference sequence). CDR3 coding DNA: TGTGCCAGTAGGACGGGACAGCACAATCAGCCCCAGCATTTT. Translated, it gives CASRTGQHNQPQHF.